These 23 T cell receptor beta chains were sequenced from one sample in a study of CXCR3-negative and CXCR3-positive naive CD8 T cells. Antigen specificity for these receptors is unknown. UMI-labeled 5' RACE TRB cDNA libraries were prepared from the cells. TCRdb reprocessed the 5' RACE reads; each CDR3 protein has one entry and no DNA is given. Found here are about 150,000 distinct CDR3 sequences; the top ten clones hold 0.45% to 0.55%. Study-wide points: More hydrophobic TRB CDR3s were found in CXCR3-positive naive cells than in CXCR3-negative naive cells.

Sequenced sample: naive CXCR3+ CD8+ T cells from blood. Subset of the sample: CD45RO-CCR7+CD27+CD95- naive CD8+ T cells expressing CXCR3 (TNR3+). The receptors shown here come from a human donor in good health. Some clones in this sample may be carry-over from other donors' samples.

The gene calls are TRBV29-1 and TRBJ2-2; TCRdb proposes TRBD1, but this gene call is untestable without DNA. Germline V gene lookup returns CDR1 SQVTM and CDR2 ANQGSEA. The CDR3 length is 16 residues. CDR3 region: CSVPFETGGGTGELFF.

J is TRBJ2-7 and V is TRBV28; the TCRdb D gene call, TRBD2, has no DNA to confirm it. The CDR3 sequence is 16 residues long. The germline V gene has CDR1 MDHEN and CDR2 SYDVKM. The CDR3 spells CASSFTQTLAEYKQYF.

The chain employs TRBV21-1 and TRBJ1-5; without DNA, the TCRdb call of TRBD1 cannot be checked. TRBV21-1 is listed as a pseudogene. This CDR3 is 14 amino acids long. Here the CDR3 reads CASSFHWTVQPQHF.

V usage is TRBV13 and J usage is TRBJ1-2; no DNA is available, so the TRBD1 call from TCRdb remains unchecked. Germline loops: CDR1 PRHDT, CDR2 FYEKMQ (reference sequence). The CDR3 has 14 amino acids. The CDR3 spells CASSLVTGLDGYTF.

The chain couples TRBV7-8 to TRBJ2-1; absent DNA, TCRdb's TRBD1 call cannot be checked. This CDR3 has 16 amino acids. Looked up from germline, CDR1 is SGHVS and CDR2 is FQNEAQ. CDR3 loop: CASSLGGGPDYNEQFF.

This chain uses TRBV20-1 with TRBJ1-2. CDR3 size: 13 residues. Germline CDR1 is DFQATT and CDR2 is SNEGSKA (reference sequence). CDR3 protein: CSAPHPDLVGYTF.

V gene TRBV6-5 combines with J gene TRBJ2-7. Germline values: CDR1 MNHEY, CDR2 SVGAGI. The CDR3 has 14 amino acids. The CDR3 loop reads CASSYAESSYEQYF.

This sequence joins TRBV6-6 and TRBJ1-6; without DNA, the TCRdb call of TRBD1 cannot be checked. This CDR3 is 12 amino acids long. In germline, CDR1 is MNHNY, CDR2 SVGAGI (reference sequence). The CDR3 region is CASSYTGAPLHF.

V and J are TRBV27 and TRBJ1-1; TCRdb calls TRBD1, which cannot be checked without DNA. The CDR3 consists of 14 residues. Germline V gene lookup returns CDR1 MNHEY and CDR2 SMNVEV (reference sequence). CDR3: CASSTGGTNTEAFF.

This sequence joins TRBV7-9 and TRBJ2-1; with no DNA, the TCRdb D assignment of TRBD1 cannot be verified. This CDR3 is built from 13 residues. CDR1 is SEHNR, CDR2 FQNEAQ, per germline (reference sequence). The CDR3 region is CASSYLQGHEQFF.

V and J are TRBV29-1 and TRBJ2-2; TCRdb proposes TRBD1, but this gene call is untestable without DNA. This CDR3 has 13 amino acids. CDR1 is SQVTM, CDR2 ANQGSEA, per germline. The CDR3 reads CSVVWTGTGELFF.

The chain employs TRBV27 and TRBJ1-1; the D gene TCRdb calls, TRBD1, cannot be checked with no DNA. The CDR3 totals 16 residues. In germline, CDR1 is MNHEY, CDR2 SMNVEV (reference sequence). This CDR3 is CASSKTGGWVNTEAFF.

The chain has TRBV4-1 and TRBJ2-1; TCRdb names TRBD1, which stays unverified in the absence of DNA. Germline CDR1 reads MGHRA; CDR2 reads YSYEKL. The length of the CDR3 is 14 residues. CDR3 sequence reads: CASSQETAGTEQFF.

The genes are TRBV27 and TRBJ1-2. Germline lookup yields CDR1 MNHEY and CDR2 SMNVEV (reference sequence). The CDR3 length is 13 residues. The CDR3 protein is CASSAGLVYGYTF.

The CDR3 sequence: CASSLGATADTQYF. The chain has TRBV11-2 and TRBJ2-3; TCRdb's D call, TRBD1, is unchecked because there is no DNA. CDR1 is SGHAT, CDR2 FQNNGV, per germline. The CDR3 contains 14 residues.

The rearrangement uses TRBV11-2 and TRBJ1-1; there is no DNA to check the TCRdb D call of TRBD1. The CDR3 sequence is 16 residues long. Germline CDR1 reads SGHAT; CDR2 reads FQNNGV. CDR3 residues: CASSPRTGRPNTEAFF.

The chain is built from TRBV3-1 and TRBJ1-2. The CDR3 contains 12 residues. Germline CDR1 reads LGHDT; CDR2 reads YNNKEL (reference sequence). CDR3 loop: CASSQEIYGYTF.

This chain connects TRBV5-1 to TRBJ1-1. The germline V gene has CDR1 SGHRS and CDR2 YFSETQ. The CDR3 runs 12 residues. CDR3 protein: CASRWGNTEAFF.

The rearrangement joins TRBV28 to TRBJ1-2; there is no DNA to check the TCRdb D call of TRBD1. The CDR3 loop spans 13 amino acids. CDR1 is MDHEN, CDR2 SYDVKM, per germline. CDR3 amino acids: CASSLAGIDGYTF.

CDR3 region: CSARNGQTYNEQFF. This chain joins TRBV20-1 and TRBJ2-1; checking the TCRdb D call of TRBD1 is not possible without DNA. CDR3 size: 14 residues. Per the germline V gene, CDR1 is DFQATT and CDR2 is SNEGSKA (reference sequence).

This sequence joins TRBV5-1 and TRBJ1-2; as DNA is missing, the TRBD1 call by TCRdb cannot be tested. From germline, CDR1 is SGHRS and CDR2 YFSETQ. The CDR3 is 14 residues long. The CDR3 spells CASSGGTGVDGYTF. Full variable domain (rest looked up from reference TRBV5-1 and TRBJ1-2): KAGVTQTPRYLIKTRGQQVTLSCSPISGHRSVSWYQQTPGQGLQFLFEYFSETQRNKGNFPGRFSGRQFSNSRSEMNVSTLELGDSALYLCASSGGTGVDGYTFGSGTRLTVV.

The V gene is TRBV20-1, the J gene TRBJ1-6. The CDR3 extends over 14 amino acids. Per germline, CDR1 DFQATT and CDR2 SNEGSKA (reference sequence). CDR3 protein: CSARDYGGDSPLHF.

V usage is TRBV20-1 and J usage is TRBJ2-7; the TCRdb D gene call, TRBD1, has no DNA to confirm it. The CDR3 totals 14 residues. CDR1 and CDR2 from the germline V gene are DFQATT and SNEGSKA (reference sequence). CDR3 in amino acids: CSALDRGGSYEQYF.